Shown below are 14 T cell receptor beta chains from a single sample sequenced in a study of T-cell memory formation after mild COVID-19. TCRdb independently ran MiXCR on the 5' RACE reads; one entry per CDR3 protein. This sample has some 340,000 distinct CDR3 sequences, with roughly 13% found just once. The sample consisted of PBMCs or a T cell subset sorted from them (not recorded which). These receptors all stem from a man between 18 and 35 years old who had mild COVID-19 (a few samples of this study predate the infection). Cell type and time point are not known.

This chain connects TRBV11-2 to TRBJ1-6; no firm D call. Germline CDR1 SGHAT, CDR2 FQNNGV. V lost 7 bases and J lost 9, with 22 bases in between. The CDR3 is 16 amino acids. CDR3 residues: CASTPGLKASSSPLHF. DNA for the CDR3: TGTGCCAGCACGCCGGGGTTAAAAGCGAGTAGTTCACCCCTCCACTTT.

This clonotype was recorded a few times. The rearrangement joins TRBV12-3 or TRBV12-4 to TRBJ2-5; D is unresolved. The V end was cut by 6 bases, the J end by 5 bases, with 19 bases between. The length of the CDR3 is 15 residues. CDR3 sequence (DNA): TGTGCCAGCAGCCCCACCATAGGGTCGCGGGAGACCCAGTACTTC. It translates to CASSPTIGSRETQYF.

V usage is TRBV4-3 and J usage is TRBJ2-2; D may be TRBD1 (5 bases). Trimming left V 8 bases short and J 3 bases short, with 13 bases between. Looked up from germline, CDR1 is LGHNA and CDR2 is YSLEER. The CDR3 sequence is 14 residues long. The CDR3 is CASQVDSDTGELFF. The CDR3 region has the DNA TGCGCCAGCCAGGTAGACAGCGACACCGGGGAGCTGTTTTTT.

This clonotype was observed a handful of times. CDR3 sequence reads: CASSLDTPNYGYTF. The CDR3 nucleotides read TGCGCCAGCAGCTTGGATACTCCAAACTATGGCTACACCTTC. The chain couples TRBV5-1 to TRBJ1-2, with D uncertain. Trimming removed 0 bases at V and 2 bases at J, with 8 bases between. CDR3 size: 14 residues. From germline, CDR1 is SGHRS and CDR2 YFSETQ.

The V gene is TRBV29-1, the J gene TRBJ2-2; D is unclear. Trimming shortened V by 6 bases and J by 3 bases, and 8 bases separated the two germline ends. The CDR3 has 12 amino acids. Looked up from germline, CDR1 is SQVTM and CDR2 is ANQGSEA. The CDR3 region is CSVPWDTGELFF. CDR3 nucleotides: TGCAGCGTGCCGTGGGACACCGGGGAGCTGTTTTTT.

V usage is TRBV6-5 and J usage is TRBJ1-4, with TRBD1 as a possible D gene (6 bases). Germline V lookup: CDR1 MNHEY, CDR2 SVGAGI. The V and J ends lost 0 bases and 7 bases respectively, with 21 bases between them. There are 18 residues in the CDR3. The CDR3 spells CASSYSTLAGARPEKLFF. The CDR3 DNA follows: TGTGCCAGCAGTTACTCGACACTGGCGGGGGCACGCCCTGAAAAACTGTTTTTT.

This clonotype was counted between two and nine times. This chain uses TRBV5-5 with TRBJ2-5; D call uncertain. CDR3 length: 16 amino acids. Trimming stripped 0 bases from V and 2 bases from J, with 14 bases between. The V gene's germline CDR1 is SGHKS and CDR2 YYEKEE (reference sequence). CDR3 region: CASSLGAVLTQETQYF. The CDR3, as DNA: TGTGCCAGCAGCTTGGGGGCAGTCTTGACGCAAGAGACCCAGTACTTC.

This clonotype was observed a handful of times. V and J are TRBV6-1 and TRBJ1-1; possibly TRBD1 for D (6 bases). Germline CDR1 reads MNHNS; CDR2 reads SASEGT. This CDR3 contains 15 residues. V lost 5 bases, J lost 1 base, and 14 bases lay in between. The CDR3 region is CASSTGTGWNTEAFF. The CDR3 DNA sequence: TGTGCCAGCAGTACCGGTACAGGGTGGAACACTGAAGCTTTCTTT.

The sample holds a few counts of this clonotype. V usage is TRBV7-2 and J usage is TRBJ1-1; D is uncertain. The CDR3 spans 14 residues. V lost 5 bases and J lost 5, with 15 bases in between. Germline V gene sequence: CDR1 SGHTA, CDR2 FQGNSA. The CDR3 reads CASSLRGVRTEAFF. The CDR3 bases are TGTGCCAGCAGCCTACGTGGGGTAAGGACTGAAGCTTTCTTT.

The rearrangement links TRBV5-1 to TRBJ2-1, with 8 bases identical to TRBD2. With 4 bases clipped from V and 6 bases from J, the junction kept 12 bases outside the gene matches. The CDR3 runs 16 residues. Germline-derived CDR1 and CDR2 are SGHRS and YFSETQ. CDR3 protein: CASSDSGGSLSNEQFF. The CDR3 DNA follows: TGCGCCAGCAGCGACAGCGGGGGCTCCCTGAGCAATGAGCAGTTCTTC.

This clonotype has only a few counts. The V gene is TRBV11-2, the J gene TRBJ2-7; D possibly corresponds to TRBD1 (5 bases). The V gene's germline CDR1 is SGHAT and CDR2 FQNNGV. Trimming took 1 base from V and 6 from J, leaving 13 bases between them. This CDR3 has 14 residues. The chain's CDR3 is CASSLGGGAREQYF. DNA of the CDR3: TGTGCCAGCAGCTTAGGAGGTGGGGCCCGCGAGCAGTACTTC.

The sample holds one count of this clonotype. The rearrangement uses TRBV4-1 and TRBJ1-5, with D tentatively TRBD1 (5 bases). This CDR3 region has 16 residues. Trimming removed 0 bases from V and 6 bases from J, with 15 bases in between. The germline V gene has CDR1 MGHRA and CDR2 YSYEKL. CDR3 sequence reads: CASSQDPGTVVQPQHF. The CDR3 DNA reads TGCGCCAGCAGCCAAGATCCAGGGACGGTTGTTCAGCCCCAGCATTTT.

The chain combines TRBV2 with TRBJ1-6; no firm D call. V lost 3 bases and J 9 bases, leaving 9 bases between the germline ends. The CDR3 runs 13 residues. The germline V gene has CDR1 SNHLY and CDR2 FYNNEI. The CDR3 protein is CASSDETVSPLHF. The CDR3 nucleotides read TGTGCCAGCAGTGATGAAACGGTTTCACCCCTCCACTTT.

This chain uses TRBV20-1 with TRBJ2-3; tentative D call: TRBD2 (6 bases). The V and J ends lost 0 bases and 7 bases respectively, with 17 bases between them. Germline V lookup: CDR1 DFQATT, CDR2 SNEGSKA (reference sequence). The CDR3 totals 15 residues. The CDR3: CSARDLPPGLYTQYF. The CDR3 DNA reads TGCAGTGCTAGAGATCTACCCCCGGGACTTTATACGCAGTATTTT.